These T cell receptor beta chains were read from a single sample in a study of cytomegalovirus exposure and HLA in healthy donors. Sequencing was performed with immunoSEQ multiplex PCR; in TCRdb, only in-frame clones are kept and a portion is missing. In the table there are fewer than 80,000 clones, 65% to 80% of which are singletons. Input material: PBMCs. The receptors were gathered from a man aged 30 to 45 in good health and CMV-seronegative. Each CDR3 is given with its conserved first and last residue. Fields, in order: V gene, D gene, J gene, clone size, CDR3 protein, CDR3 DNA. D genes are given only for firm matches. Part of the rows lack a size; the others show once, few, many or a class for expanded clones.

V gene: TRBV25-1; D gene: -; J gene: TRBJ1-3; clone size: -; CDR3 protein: CASSATGLGNTIYF; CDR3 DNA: TGTGCCAGCAGTGCGACTGGACTGGGAAACACCATATATTTT
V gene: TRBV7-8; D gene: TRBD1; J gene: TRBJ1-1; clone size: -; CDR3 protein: CASSYRTGGDGEAFF; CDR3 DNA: TGTGCCAGCAGTTATAGGACAGGGGGCGATGGTGAAGCTTTCTTT
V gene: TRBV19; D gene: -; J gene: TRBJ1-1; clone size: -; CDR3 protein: CASSIGYPGGTEAFF; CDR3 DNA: TGTGCCAGTAGTATAGGTTACCCAGGAGGCACTGAAGCTTTCTTT
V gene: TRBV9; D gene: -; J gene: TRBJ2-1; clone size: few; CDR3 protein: CASSPWEYFSYNEQFF; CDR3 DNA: TGTGCCAGCAGCCCGTGGGAGTATTTCTCCTACAATGAGCAGTTCTTC
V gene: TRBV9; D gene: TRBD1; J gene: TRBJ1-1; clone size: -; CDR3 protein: CASSPREGTGEDLAGQAFF; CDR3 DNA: TGTGCCAGCAGCCCTCGTGAGGGGACAGGGGAGGATCTTGCGGGTCAAGCTTTCTTT
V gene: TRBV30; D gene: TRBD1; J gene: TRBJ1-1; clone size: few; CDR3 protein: CAWSVPWDRGEAFF; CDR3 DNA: TGTGCCTGGAGTGTACCTTGGGACAGGGGTGAAGCTTTCTTT
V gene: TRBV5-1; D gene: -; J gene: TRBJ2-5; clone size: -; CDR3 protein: CASSNPGLPYQETQYF; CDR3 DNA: TGCGCCAGCAGCAATCCAGGGTTACCGTACCAAGAGACCCAGTACTTC
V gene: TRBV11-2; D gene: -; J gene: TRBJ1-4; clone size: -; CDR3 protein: CASSPLDTGGKLFF; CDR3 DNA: TGTGCCAGCAGCCCACTGGACACCGGGGGAAAACTGTTTTTT
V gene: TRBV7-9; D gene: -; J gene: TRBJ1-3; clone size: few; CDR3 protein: CASSSRQERNTIYF; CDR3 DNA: TGTGCCAGCAGCTCCAGACAGGAACGAAACACCATATATTTT
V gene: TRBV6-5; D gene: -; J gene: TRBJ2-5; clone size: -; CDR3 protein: CASKTGPGELETQYF; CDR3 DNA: TGTGCCAGCAAGACAGGGCCGGGAGAGTTGGAGACCCAGTACTTC
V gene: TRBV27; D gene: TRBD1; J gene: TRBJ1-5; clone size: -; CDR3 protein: CATSGTGGRQPQHF; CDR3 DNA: TGTGCCACCTCGGGGACAGGGGGCCGTCAGCCCCAGCATTTT
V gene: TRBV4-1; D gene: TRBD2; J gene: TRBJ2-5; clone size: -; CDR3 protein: CASSQGAGRGEQYF; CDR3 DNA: TGCGCCAGCAGCCAAGGGGCAGGGCGGGGGGAGCAGTACTTC
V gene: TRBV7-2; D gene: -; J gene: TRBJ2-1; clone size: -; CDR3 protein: CASSLARDNEQFF; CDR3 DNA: TGTGCCAGCAGCTTAGCGAGGGACAATGAGCAGTTCTTC
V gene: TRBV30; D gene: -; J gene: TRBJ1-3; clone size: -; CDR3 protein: CAWSVRGGSGNTIYF; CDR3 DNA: TGTGCCTGGAGTGTACGGGGGGGCTCTGGAAACACCATATATTTT
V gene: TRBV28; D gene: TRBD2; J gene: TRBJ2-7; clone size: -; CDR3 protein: CASSLGLAGYEQYF; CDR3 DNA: TGTGCCAGCAGTTTAGGGCTAGCGGGGTACGAGCAGTACTTC
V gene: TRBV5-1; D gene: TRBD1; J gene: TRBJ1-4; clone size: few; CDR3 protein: CASSFTGAGNEKLFF; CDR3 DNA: TGCGCCAGCAGCTTTACAGGGGCGGGTAATGAAAAACTGTTTTTT
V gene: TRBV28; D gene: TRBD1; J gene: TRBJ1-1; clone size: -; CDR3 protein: CASVSAELIQGAATEAFF; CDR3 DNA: TGTGCCAGCGTGTCAGCGGAACTAATCCAGGGGGCCGCCACTGAAGCTTTCTTT
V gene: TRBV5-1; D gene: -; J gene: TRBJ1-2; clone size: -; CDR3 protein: CASSLGANYGYTF; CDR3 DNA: TGCGCCAGCAGCTTAGGAGCTAACTATGGCTACACCTTC
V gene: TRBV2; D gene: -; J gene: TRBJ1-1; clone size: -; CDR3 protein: CASSVRGPEAFF; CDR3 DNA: TGTGCCAGCAGTGTTAGGGGCCCTGAAGCTTTCTTT
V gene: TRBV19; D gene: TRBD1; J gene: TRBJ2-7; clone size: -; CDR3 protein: CASSPGQGAQYEQYF; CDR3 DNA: TGTGCCAGTAGTCCGGGACAGGGGGCTCAATACGAGCAGTACTTC
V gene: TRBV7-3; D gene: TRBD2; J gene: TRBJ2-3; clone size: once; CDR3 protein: CASSRAGTSTDTQYF; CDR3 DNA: TGTGCCAGCAGCCGAGCGGGAACTAGCACAGATACGCAGTATTTT
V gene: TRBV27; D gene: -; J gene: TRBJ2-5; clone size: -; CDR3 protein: CASALGKTQYF; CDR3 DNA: TGTGCCAGCGCGCTCGGGAAGACCCAGTACTTC